Presented here are 9 T cell receptor beta chains from one specimen sequenced in a study of cytomegalovirus exposure and HLA in healthy donors. A multiplex PCR was run with 60 Vbeta primers and 13 Jbeta primers. Data came from immunoSEQ multiplex PCR; TCRdb stores just in-frame clones and leaves some out. The sample yields 200,000 to 300,000 clones, over 80% seen once. Sequenced: PBMCs. The receptor set was obtained from a middle-aged woman in good health and CMV-seropositive.

The gene calls are TRBV7-2 and TRBJ2-7; 7 positions match TRBD1. Per the germline V gene, CDR1 is SGHTA and CDR2 is FQGNSA. This CDR3 has 15 residues. V trimming: 3 bases; J trimming: 4 bases; junction bases outside the gene matches: 9. The chain's CDR3 is CASSFNPGTEYEQYF. CDR3 nucleotide sequence: TGTGCCAGCAGCTTTAACCCCGGGACAGAATACGAGCAGTACTTC.

CDR3 amino acids: CASSLRTSTPPYF. As DNA, the CDR3 is TGTGCCAGCAGCTTGAGGACATCAACCCCCCCGTACTTC. The chain employs TRBV5-6 and TRBJ2-7, with D maybe TRBD1 (5 bases). The CDR3 is 13 residues long. Germline loops: CDR1 SGHDT, CDR2 YYEEEE. The V end was cut by 1 base, the J end by 12 bases, with 17 bases between.

The V gene is TRBV4-3, the J gene TRBJ1-5; D possibly corresponds to TRBD1 (5 bases). The CDR3 contains 15 residues. Germline CDR1 and CDR2: LGHNA and YSLEER. The V end lost 1 base, the J end lost 7 bases, and 14 bases lay between the germline ends. CDR3 loop: CASSQVVQGQQPQHF. The CDR3 DNA sequence: TGCGCCAGCAGCCAAGTAGTCCAGGGCCAGCAGCCCCAGCATTTT.

This chain connects TRBV18 to TRBJ1-1; 9 bases are a match to TRBD1. The CDR3 extends over 15 amino acids. CDR1 is KGHSH and CDR2 is LQKENI in the germline V gene. After removal of 5 bases from V and 4 bases from J, the junction contained 8 bases not matched to a gene. The CDR3, as DNA: TGTGCCAGCTCAGAGTACAGGGGGCTGCGCACTGAAGCTTTCTTT. It specifies CASSEYRGLRTEAFF.

V usage is TRBV19 and J usage is TRBJ1-5; D remains ambiguous. The CDR3 covers 15 residues. V lost 7 bases to trimming and J lost 5 bases, with 18 bases between them. Germline CDR1 and CDR2: LNHDA and SQIVND (reference sequence). In DNA, the CDR3 is TGTGCCAGTACCCTAGAAGGTTTTGGAGATCAGCCCCAGCATTTT. Translated, it gives CASTLEGFGDQPQHF.

J is TRBJ2-2 and V is TRBV9; 9 bases line up with TRBD2. The V and J ends lost 5 bases and 2 bases, in that order; junction bases with no gene match: 4. Per germline, CDR1 SGDLS and CDR2 YYNGEE. The CDR3 runs 15 residues. For the CDR3, the DNA is TGTGCCAGCAGGGCTAGCGGGACTAACACCGGGGAGCTGTTTTTT. Translating gives CASRASGTNTGELFF.

The chain recombines TRBV7-9 with TRBJ2-3; no clear D. This CDR3 contains 16 residues. The V gene's germline CDR1 is SEHNR and CDR2 FQNEAQ (reference sequence). V lost 4 bases and J 2 bases, leaving 16 bases between the germline ends. The CDR3 reads CASSSEPQRSTDTQYF. The CDR3 DNA is TGTGCCAGCAGCTCCGAACCCCAGCGATCCACAGATACGCAGTATTTT.

The chain joins TRBV7-2 to TRBJ1-3; the match to TRBD1 covers 11 bases. Unmatched junction bases numbered 6, after V lost 6 bases and J lost 8 bases. Germline CDR1 SGHTA, CDR2 FQGNSA. This CDR3 spans 14 amino acids. The CDR3 nucleotides read TGTGCCAGCAGTTCCCGGGACAGGGGGTACACCATATATTTT. Its protein product is CASSSRDRGYTIYF.

V gene TRBV7-2 combines with J gene TRBJ2-1; 8 bases align to TRBD2. Germline V gene sequence: CDR1 SGHTA, CDR2 FQGNSA. The CDR3 covers 17 residues. V trimming: 5 bases; J trimming: 0 bases; junction bases outside the gene matches: 9. CDR3 in DNA: TGTGCCAGCAGCCCACGGACTAGCAGGTACTCCTACAATGAGCAGTTCTTC. Translating it yields CASSPRTSRYSYNEQFF.